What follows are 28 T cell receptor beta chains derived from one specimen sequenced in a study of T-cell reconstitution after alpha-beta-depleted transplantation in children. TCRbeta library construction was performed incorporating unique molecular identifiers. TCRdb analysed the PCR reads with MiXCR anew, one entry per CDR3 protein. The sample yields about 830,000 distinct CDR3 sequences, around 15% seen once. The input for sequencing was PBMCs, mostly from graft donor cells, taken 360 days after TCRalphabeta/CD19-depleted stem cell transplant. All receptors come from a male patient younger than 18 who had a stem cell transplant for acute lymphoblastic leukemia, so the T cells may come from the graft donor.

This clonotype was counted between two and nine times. The CDR3 spells CASSPQGWMAYEQYF. In DNA, the CDR3 is TGTGCCAGCAGCCCACAGGGGTGGATGGCCTACGAGCAGTACTTC. The chain is built from TRBV14 and TRBJ2-7; 7 bases are a match to TRBD1. The CDR3 contains 15 residues. V lost 4 bases to trimming and J lost 2 bases; unmatched junction nucleotides: 8. From germline, CDR1 is SGHDN and CDR2 FVKESK.

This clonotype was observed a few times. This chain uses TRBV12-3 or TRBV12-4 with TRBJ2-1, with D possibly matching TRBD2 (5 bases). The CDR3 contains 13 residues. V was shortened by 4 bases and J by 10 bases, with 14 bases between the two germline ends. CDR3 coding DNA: TGTGCCAGCAGTTCCGCCAGGACTGGGGAGCAGTTCTTC. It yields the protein CASSSARTGEQFF.

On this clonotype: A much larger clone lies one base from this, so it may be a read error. In nucleotides, the CDR3 is TGCGCCAGCAGCTGGGGGACATGCGACTACGAGCAGTACTTC. It encodes CASSWGTCDYEQYF. This rearrangement joins TRBV5-1 to TRBJ2-7; tentative D call: TRBD1 (6 bases). V was clipped by 3 bases and J by 3 bases, with 13 bases between them. The CDR3 spans 14 residues. The germline V gene encodes CDR1 SGHRS and CDR2 YFSETQ. Full variable domain (remainder filled in from reference TRBV5-1 and TRBJ2-7): KAGVTQTPRYLIKTRGQQVTLSCSPISGHRSVSWYQQTPGQGLQFLFEYFSETQRNKGNFPGRFSGRQFSNSRSEMNVSTLELGDSALYLCASSWGTCDYEQYFGPGTRLTVT.

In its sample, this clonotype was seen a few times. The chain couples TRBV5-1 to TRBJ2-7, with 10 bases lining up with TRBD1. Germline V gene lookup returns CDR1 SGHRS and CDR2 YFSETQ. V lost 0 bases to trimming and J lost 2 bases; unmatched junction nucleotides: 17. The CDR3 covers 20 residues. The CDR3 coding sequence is TGCGCCAGCAGCTTGGGGCGAGGAGACAGGGGGCCCCTGTCGCCCTACGAGCAGTACTTC. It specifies CASSLGRGDRGPLSPYEQYF.

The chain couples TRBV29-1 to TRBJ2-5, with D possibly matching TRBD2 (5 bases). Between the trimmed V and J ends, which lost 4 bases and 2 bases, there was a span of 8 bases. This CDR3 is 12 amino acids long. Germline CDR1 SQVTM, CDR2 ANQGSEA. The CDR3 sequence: CSVATGQETQYF. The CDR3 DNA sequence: TGCAGCGTTGCGACGGGGCAAGAGACCCAGTACTTC.

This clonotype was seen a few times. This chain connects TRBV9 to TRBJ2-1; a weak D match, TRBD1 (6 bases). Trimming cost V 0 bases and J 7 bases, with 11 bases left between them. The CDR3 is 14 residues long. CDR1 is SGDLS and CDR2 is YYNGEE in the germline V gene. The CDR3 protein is CASSVDGGANEQFF. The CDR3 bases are TGTGCCAGCAGCGTAGATGGGGGCGCGAATGAGCAGTTCTTC.

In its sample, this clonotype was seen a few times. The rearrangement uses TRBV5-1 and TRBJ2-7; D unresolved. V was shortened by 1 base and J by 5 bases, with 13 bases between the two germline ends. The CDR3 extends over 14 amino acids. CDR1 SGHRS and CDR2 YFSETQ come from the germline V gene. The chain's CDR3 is CASSLTAQNHEQYF. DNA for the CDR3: TGCGCCAGCAGCTTGACGGCTCAGAACCACGAGCAGTACTTC.

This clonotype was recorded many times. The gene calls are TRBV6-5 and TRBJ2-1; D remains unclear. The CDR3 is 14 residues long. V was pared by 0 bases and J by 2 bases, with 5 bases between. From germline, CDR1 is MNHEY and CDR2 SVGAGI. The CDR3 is CASSYSLAYNEQFF. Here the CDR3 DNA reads TGTGCCAGCAGTTACTCCCTGGCCTACAATGAGCAGTTCTTC.

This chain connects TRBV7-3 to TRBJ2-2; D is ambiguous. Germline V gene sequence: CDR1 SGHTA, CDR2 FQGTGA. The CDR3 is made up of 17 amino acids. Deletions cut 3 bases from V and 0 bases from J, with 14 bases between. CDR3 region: CASSFPSLSANTGELFF. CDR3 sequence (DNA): TGTGCCAGCAGCTTCCCCAGTCTCAGCGCGAACACCGGGGAGCTGTTTTTT.

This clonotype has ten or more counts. CDR3 residues: CATSKSGVDTQYF. In nucleotides, the CDR3 is TGTGCCACCAGCAAGTCAGGGGTTGATACGCAGTATTTT. The rearrangement uses TRBV15 and TRBJ2-3; tentative D call: TRBD1 (6 bases). The V end was cut by 4 bases, the J end by 6 bases, with 11 bases between. Germline loops: CDR1 LNHNV, CDR2 YYDKDF (reference sequence). This CDR3 has 13 amino acids.

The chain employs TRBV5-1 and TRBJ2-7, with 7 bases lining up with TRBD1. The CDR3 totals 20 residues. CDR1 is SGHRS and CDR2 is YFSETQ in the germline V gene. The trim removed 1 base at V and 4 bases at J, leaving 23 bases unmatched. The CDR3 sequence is CASSLRTDRPVMSSRYEQYF. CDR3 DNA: TGCGCCAGCAGCTTGCGAACGGACAGGCCGGTCATGAGCAGTAGGTACGAGCAGTACTTC.

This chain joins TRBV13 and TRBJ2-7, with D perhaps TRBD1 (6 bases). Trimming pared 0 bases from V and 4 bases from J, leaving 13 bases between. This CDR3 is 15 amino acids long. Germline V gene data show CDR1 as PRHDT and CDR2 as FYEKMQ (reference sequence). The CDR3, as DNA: TGTGCCAGCAGCTTAGGGTTTGGGGGCGTTTACGAGCAGTACTTC. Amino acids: CASSLGFGGVYEQYF.

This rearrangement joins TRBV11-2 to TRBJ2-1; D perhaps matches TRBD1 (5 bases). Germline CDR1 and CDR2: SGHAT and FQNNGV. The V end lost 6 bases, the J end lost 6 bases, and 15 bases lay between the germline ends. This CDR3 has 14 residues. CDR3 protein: CASRRLIGANEQFF. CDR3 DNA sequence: TGTGCCAGCAGGAGACTGATAGGGGCCAATGAGCAGTTCTTC.

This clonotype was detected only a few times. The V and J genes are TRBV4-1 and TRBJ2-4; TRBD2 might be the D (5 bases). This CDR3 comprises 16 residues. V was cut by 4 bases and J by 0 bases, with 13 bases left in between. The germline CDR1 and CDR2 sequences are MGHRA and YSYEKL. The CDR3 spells CASSPVGLEAKNIQYF. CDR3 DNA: TGCGCCAGCAGCCCGGTAGGACTGGAAGCCAAAAACATTCAGTACTTC.

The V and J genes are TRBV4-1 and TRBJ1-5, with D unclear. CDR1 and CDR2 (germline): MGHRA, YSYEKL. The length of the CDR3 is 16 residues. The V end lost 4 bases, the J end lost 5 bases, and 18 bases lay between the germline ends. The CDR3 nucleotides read TGCGCCAGCAGCCCCCATCCTACAGTATCCCATCAGCCCCAGCATTTT. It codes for CASSPHPTVSHQPQHF.

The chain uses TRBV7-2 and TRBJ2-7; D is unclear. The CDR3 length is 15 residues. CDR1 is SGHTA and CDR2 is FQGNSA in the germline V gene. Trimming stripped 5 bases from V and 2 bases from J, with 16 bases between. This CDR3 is CASSPSGAVPYEQYF. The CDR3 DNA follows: TGTGCCAGCAGCCCGTCGGGCGCTGTACCCTACGAGCAGTACTTC.

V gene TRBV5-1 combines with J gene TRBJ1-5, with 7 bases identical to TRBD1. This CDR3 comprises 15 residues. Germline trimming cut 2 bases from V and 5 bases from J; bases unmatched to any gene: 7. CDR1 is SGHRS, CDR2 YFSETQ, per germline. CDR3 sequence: CASSLQGSVDQPQHF. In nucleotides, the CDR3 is TGCGCCAGCAGCTTACAGGGGTCCGTGGATCAGCCCCAGCATTTT.

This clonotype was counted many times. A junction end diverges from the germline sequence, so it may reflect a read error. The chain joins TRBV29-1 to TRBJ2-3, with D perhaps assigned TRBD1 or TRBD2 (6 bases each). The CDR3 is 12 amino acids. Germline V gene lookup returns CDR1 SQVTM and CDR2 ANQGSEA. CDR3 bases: TGCAGCGTTGAGGAGGGGGAATCCCTAAAGTTTTTT. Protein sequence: CSVEEGESLKFF.

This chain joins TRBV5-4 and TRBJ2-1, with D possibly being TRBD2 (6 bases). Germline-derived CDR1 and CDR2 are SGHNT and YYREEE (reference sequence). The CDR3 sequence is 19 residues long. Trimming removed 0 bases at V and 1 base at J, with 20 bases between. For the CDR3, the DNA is TGTGCCAGCAGCTTGGATGCGGCCCTAGCGCTGACGTCCTACAATGAGCAGTTCTTC. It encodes CASSLDAALALTSYNEQFF.

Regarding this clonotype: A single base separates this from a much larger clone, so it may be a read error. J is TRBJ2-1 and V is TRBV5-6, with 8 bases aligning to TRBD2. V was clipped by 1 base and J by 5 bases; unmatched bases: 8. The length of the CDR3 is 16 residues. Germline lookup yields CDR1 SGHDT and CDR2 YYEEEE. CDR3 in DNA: TGTGCCAGCAGCTTGTCGATTAGCGGGATAAACAATGAGCAGTTCTTC. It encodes CASSLSISGINNEQFF. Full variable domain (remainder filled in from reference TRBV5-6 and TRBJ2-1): DAGVTQSPTHLIKTRGQQVTLRCSPKSGHDTVSWYQQALGQGPQFIFQYYEEEERQRGNFPDRFSGHQFPNYSSELNVNALLLGDSALYLCASSLSISGINNEQFFGPGTRLTVL.

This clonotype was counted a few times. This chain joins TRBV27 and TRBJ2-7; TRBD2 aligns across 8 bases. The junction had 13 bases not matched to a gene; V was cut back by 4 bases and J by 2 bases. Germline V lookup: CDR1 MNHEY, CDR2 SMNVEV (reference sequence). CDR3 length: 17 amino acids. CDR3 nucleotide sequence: TGTGCCAGCAGTTCGAAGCCGCGGGGGGCAATCCCCTACGAGCAGTACTTC. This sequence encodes CASSSKPRGAIPYEQYF.

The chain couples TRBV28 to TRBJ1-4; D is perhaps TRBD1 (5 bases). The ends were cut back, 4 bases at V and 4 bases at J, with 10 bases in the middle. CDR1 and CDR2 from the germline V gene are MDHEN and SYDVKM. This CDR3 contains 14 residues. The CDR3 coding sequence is TGTGCCAGCAGTTCTCAGGGCCTTAATGAAAAACTGTTTTTT. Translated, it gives CASSSQGLNEKLFF.

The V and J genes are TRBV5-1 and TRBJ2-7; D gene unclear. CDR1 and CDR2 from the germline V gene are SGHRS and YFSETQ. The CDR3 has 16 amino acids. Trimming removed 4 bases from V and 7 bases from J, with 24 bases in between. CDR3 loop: CASSREDGPRGREQYF. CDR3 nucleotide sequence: TGCGCCAGCAGCCGTGAAGACGGACCCAGAGGTAGAGAGCAGTACTTC.

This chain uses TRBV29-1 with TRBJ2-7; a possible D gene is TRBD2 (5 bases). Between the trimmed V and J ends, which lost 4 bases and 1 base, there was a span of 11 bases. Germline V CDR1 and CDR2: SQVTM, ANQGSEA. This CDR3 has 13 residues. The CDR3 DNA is TGCAGCGTTGTGAGGGAAGGATCCTACGAGCAGTACTTC. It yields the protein CSVVREGSYEQYF.

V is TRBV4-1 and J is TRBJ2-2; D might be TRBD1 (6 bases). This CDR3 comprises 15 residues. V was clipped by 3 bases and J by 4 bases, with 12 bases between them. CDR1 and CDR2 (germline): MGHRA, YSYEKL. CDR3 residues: CASSHTGDITGELFF. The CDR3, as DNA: TGCGCCAGCAGCCATACCGGGGACATCACCGGGGAGCTGTTTTTT.

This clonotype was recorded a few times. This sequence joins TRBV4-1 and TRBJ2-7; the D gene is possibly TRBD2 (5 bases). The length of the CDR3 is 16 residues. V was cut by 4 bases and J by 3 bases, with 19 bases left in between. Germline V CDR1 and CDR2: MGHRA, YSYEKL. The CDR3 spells CASSPRGLLSFYEQYF. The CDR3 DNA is TGCGCCAGCAGCCCCCGTGGACTCCTTTCCTTCTACGAGCAGTACTTC.

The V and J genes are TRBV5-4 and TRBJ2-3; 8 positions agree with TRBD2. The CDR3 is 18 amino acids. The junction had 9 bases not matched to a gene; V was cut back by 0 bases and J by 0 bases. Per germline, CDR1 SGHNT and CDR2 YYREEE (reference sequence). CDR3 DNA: TGTGCCAGCAGCTTGGCCTCGGGAGGGCCGGGAAGCACAGATACGCAGTATTTT. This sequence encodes CASSLASGGPGSTDTQYF.

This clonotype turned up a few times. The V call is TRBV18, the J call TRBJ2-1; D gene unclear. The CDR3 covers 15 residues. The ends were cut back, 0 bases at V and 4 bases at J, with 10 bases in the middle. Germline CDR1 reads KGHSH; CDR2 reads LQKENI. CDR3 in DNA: TGTGCCAGCTCACCACCTTACGAGCGATACAATGAGCAGTTCTTC. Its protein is CASSPPYERYNEQFF. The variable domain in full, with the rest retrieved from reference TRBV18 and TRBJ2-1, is NAGVMQNPRHLVRRRGQEARLRCSPMKGHSHVYWYRQLPEEGLKFMVYLQKENIIDESGMPKERFSAEFPKEGPSILRIQQVVRGDSAAYFCASSPPYERYNEQFFGPGTRLTVL.